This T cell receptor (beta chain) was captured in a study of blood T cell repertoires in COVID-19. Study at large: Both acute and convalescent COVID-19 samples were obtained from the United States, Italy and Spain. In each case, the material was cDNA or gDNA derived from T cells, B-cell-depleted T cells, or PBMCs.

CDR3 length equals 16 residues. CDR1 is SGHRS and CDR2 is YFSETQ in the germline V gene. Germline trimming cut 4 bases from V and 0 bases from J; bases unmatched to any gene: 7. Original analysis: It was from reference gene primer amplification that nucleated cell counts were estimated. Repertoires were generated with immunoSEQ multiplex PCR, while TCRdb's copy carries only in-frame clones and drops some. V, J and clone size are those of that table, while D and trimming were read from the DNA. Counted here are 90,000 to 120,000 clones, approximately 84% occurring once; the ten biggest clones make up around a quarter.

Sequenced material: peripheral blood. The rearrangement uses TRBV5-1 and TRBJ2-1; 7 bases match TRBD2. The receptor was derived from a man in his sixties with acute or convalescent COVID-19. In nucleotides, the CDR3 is TGCGCCAGCAGCGGTGGAGCGGGACTCTCCTACAATGAGCAGTTCTTC. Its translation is CASSGGAGLSYNEQFF. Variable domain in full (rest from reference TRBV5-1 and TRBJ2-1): KAGVTQTPRYLIKTRGQQVTLSCSPISGHRSVSWYQQTPGQGLQFLFEYFSETQRNKGNFPGRFSGRQFSNSRSEMNVSTLELGDSALYLCASSGGAGLSYNEQFFGPGTRLTVL.